This T cell receptor (beta chain) was identified during a study of blood T cell repertoires in COVID-19 (dated by TCRdb to about 2020). Regarding the study in general: The collaborator samples originated in the United States, Italy and Spain and spanned the acute and convalescent phases of COVID-19. The prospective study material was composed of cDNA or gDNA derived from T cells, B-cell-depleted T cells, or PBMCs. The dataset comprised deeply sampled blood TCRbeta repertoires from subjects exposed to, actively infected with, or recovered from COVID-19. A freely available public database, intended as a resource for researchers studying the immune response to SARS-CoV-2, is where the repertoires were released. The samples were drawn from the first 160 participants of the ongoing ImmuneRACE study and from 950 to 1,500 subjects provided by 6 global collaborators. Nearly every sample came with metadata listing a de-identified subject ID, COVID-19 status, age in years and sex. HLA class I and class II types, where available, came from metadata supplied by the sample provider rather than from assay-based typing.

Whole blood was collected in K2EDTA tubes by collaborating institutions according to the institutions' own protocols. Collaborator samples were shipped for TCRbeta analysis as frozen whole blood, isolated PBMCs, or DNA extracted from either sample type. From the cysteine up to the phenylalanine, the CDR3 has a length of 16 residues. Here the CDR3 DNA is all that survives: 48 bases in frame from base 1. V and J are trimmed by 4 bases and 8 bases, and the gene matches miss 11 bases of the junction. Per the germline V gene, SGHRS is the CDR1 and YFSETQ is the CDR2. Overall study outcomes, separate from this receptor: The quantity of clinical and demographic metadata differed by source and by participant and was supplied without curation.

Regarding this clone: No cognate antigen has been identified for it. Per-base qualities were not stored, and no clone one base away is much larger.

The immunoSEQ Assay, a bias-controlled multiplex PCR, was used to amplify TCRbeta CDR3 regions from genomic DNA. From the authors' description of their analysis: The number of nucleated cells in each sample was estimated from the amplification of reference gene primers within the assay. To quantify the absolute abundance of each unique TCRbeta CDR3 rearrangement, sequence reads were collapsed and filtered. For each sample, productive Simpson clonality was calculated as the square root of Simpson's diversity index across productive rearrangements. TCRdb's version of the immuneACCESS table is confined to in-frame rearrangements and falls short of the full clone set. An unresolved V gene accounts for under half of the shortfall where checked; the remainder is of unknown origin. V and J calls and clone size come straight from that table; D and trimming were deduced from the DNA. This sample gives 100,000 to 150,000 clones in total; about 70% of them show up just once. The ten biggest clones cover 5.5% of the sample.

The TCR originated in a man aged 60-69 years with acute or convalescent COVID-19. The rearrangement joined TRBV5-1 to TRBJ2-1; the junction holds 11 bases that match TRBD1. Sequenced input: peripheral blood. At the DNA level, the sequence is TGCGCCAGCAGCCTGGACAGGGGGCAAGGGTTGGATGAGCAGTTCTTC. It is translated as CASSLDRGQGLDEQFF.